Presented here are 20 T cell receptor beta chains from one specimen sequenced in a study of T cell repertoires in cytomegalovirus infection. TCRdb re-called the reads through MiXCR, storing one row per CDR3 protein. The sample has hundreds of thousands of distinct CDR3 sequences; approximately 31% are singletons. These receptors have no identified antigens. The sample consisted of cultured CD8+ T cells from PBMCs, taken from culture after CMV antigen stimulation. The receptors were sampled from a human donor in good health (CMV status not recorded). Some clones in this sample may be carry-over from other donors' samples.

DNA for the CDR3: TGCAGCGTTGGCAGGACAGGGAACACCGGGGAGCTGTTTTTT. It yields the protein CSVGRTGNTGELFF. J is TRBJ2-2 and V is TRBV29-1; 7 bases map to TRBD1. This CDR3 has 14 amino acids. Germline V gene sequence: CDR1 SQVTM, CDR2 ANQGSEA. V gave up 4 bases and J gave up 1 base; unmatched junction bases: 3.

This sequence joins TRBV14 and TRBJ2-3; the match to TRBD1 covers 7 bases. Per germline, CDR1 SGHDN and CDR2 FVKESK. J gave up 3 bases and V 0 bases, and 6 bases lay outside the gene matches. The CDR3 consists of 16 residues. The CDR3 nucleotides are TGTGCCAGCAGCCAAGACAGGGGGTCGAGGACAGATACGCAGTATTTT. It codes for CASSQDRGSRTDTQYF.

CDR3 sequence: CASSNIRDAGELFF. CDR3 nucleotide sequence: TGTGCCAGCAGCAATATCAGGGACGCCGGGGAGCTGTTTTTT. The rearrangement uses TRBV5-5 and TRBJ2-2; TRBD1 or TRBD2 may be the D gene (5 bases each). V dropped 4 bases and J dropped 6 bases, with 13 bases sitting between them. The CDR3 consists of 14 residues. Germline CDR1 SGHKS, CDR2 YYEKEE (reference sequence).

CDR3 protein: CASSIGDGQMNTEAFF. CDR3 in DNA: TGTGCCAGTAGTATAGGGGACGGGCAGATGAACACTGAAGCTTTCTTT. The chain carries TRBV19 and TRBJ1-1; the D gene is possibly TRBD1 (5 bases). Germline values: CDR1 LNHDA, CDR2 SQIVND (reference sequence). This CDR3 comprises 16 residues. V was pared by 1 base and J by 0 bases, with 12 bases between.

This chain connects TRBV23-1 to TRBJ1-2; D perhaps matches TRBD1 (6 bases). TRBV23-1 is reported as an ORF; its role is uncertain. Trimming shortened V by 0 bases and J by 1 base, and 12 bases separated the two germline ends. This CDR3 comprises 16 residues. This CDR3 is CASSQSSTGCNYGYTF. Written as DNA, the CDR3 is TGCGCCAGCAGTCAATCGTCTACAGGGTGTAACTATGGCTACACCTTC.

The sample holds many counts of this clonotype. The rearrangement links TRBV7-8 to TRBJ2-2, with D hard to call. The CDR3 has 15 residues. V lost 1 base and J 2 bases, leaving 8 bases between the germline ends. CDR1 is SGHVS, CDR2 FQNEAQ, per germline. This chain's CDR3 is CASSLVKINTGELFF. The CDR3, as DNA: TGTGCCAGCAGCTTAGTCAAGATAAACACCGGGGAGCTGTTTTTT.

The chain employs TRBV3-1 and TRBJ1-1; D gene uncertain. CDR3 length equals 15 residues. From germline, CDR1 is LGHDT and CDR2 YNNKEL (reference sequence). Trimming cost V 6 bases and J 0 bases, with 14 bases left between them. The CDR3 DNA reads as TGTGCCAGCAGTGATCCTTCAGGTATGAACACTGAAGCTTTCTTT. Its translation is CASSDPSGMNTEAFF.

This chain uses TRBV11-2 with TRBJ2-5; D not resolved. The V gene's germline CDR1 is SGHAT and CDR2 FQNNGV. The length of the CDR3 is 14 residues. Trimming left V 5 bases short and J 1 base short, with 11 bases between. The DNA for the CDR3 is TGTGCCAGCAGCCCCCCCTGGACCCAAGAGACCCAGTACTTC. As protein: CASSPPWTQETQYF.

This clonotype was counted a few times. The chain carries TRBV27 and TRBJ2-3; 7 bases line up with TRBD2. CDR3 length: 16 residues. Trimming at V came to 2 bases and at J to 4 bases, leaving 9 bases not matched to a gene. Per the germline V gene, CDR1 is MNHEY and CDR2 is SMNVEV (reference sequence). CDR3 in amino acids: CASSLGGTIHADTQYF. CDR3 in DNA: TGTGCCAGCAGTTTAGGAGGGACTATTCATGCAGATACGCAGTATTTT.

This clonotype was seen a few times. The chain recombines TRBV5-6 with TRBJ2-1; 11 bases line up with TRBD2. CDR1 and CDR2 (germline): SGHDT, YYEEEE. The CDR3 extends over 19 amino acids. J gave up 2 bases and V 1 base, and 11 bases lay outside the gene matches. The CDR3 reads CASSLIGSGGAGTYNEQFF. CDR3 nucleotide sequence: TGTGCCAGCAGCTTGATAGGTAGCGGGGGGGCGGGAACCTACAATGAGCAGTTCTTC.

The rearrangement uses TRBV4-1 and TRBJ2-7; unclear D gene. Per the germline V gene, CDR1 is MGHRA and CDR2 is YSYEKL. The CDR3 runs to 15 residues. V lost 1 base, J lost 0 bases, and 10 bases lay in between. In DNA form, the CDR3 reads TGCGCCAGCAGCCAAGCACTTCTCGGCTCCTACGAGCAGTACTTC. Protein sequence: CASSQALLGSYEQYF.

This clonotype came up many times. V and J are TRBV7-2 and TRBJ2-1; 14 bases are a match to TRBD2. V was pared by 4 bases and J by 7 bases, with 12 bases of the junction left unmatched. Germline V gene data show CDR1 as SGHTA and CDR2 as FQGNSA. The CDR3 length is 18 residues. The CDR3 protein is CASSSRLAGGPFKNEQFF. The CDR3 coding sequence is TGTGCCAGCAGCTCGCGACTAGCGGGGGGGCCTTTCAAAAATGAGCAGTTCTTC.

The rearrangement joins TRBV12-3 or TRBV12-4 to TRBJ2-7; 8 bases are a match to TRBD1. CDR3 length equals 14 residues. With 6 bases clipped from V and 3 bases from J, the junction kept 7 bases outside the gene matches. CDR3 nucleotides: TGTGCCAGCAGGGTCGGACAGGGTATCTACGAGCAGTACTTC. It encodes CASRVGQGIYEQYF.

This clonotype came up a few times. The J gene is TRBJ1-6, the V gene TRBV10-3, with a tentative D call TRBD1 (5 bases). CDR3 length: 12 residues. Germline CDR1 reads ENHRY; CDR2 reads SYGVKD. Trimming took 10 bases from V and 7 from J, leaving 11 bases between them. CDR3 DNA sequence: TGTGCCAGTAGACAGCCAAATTCACCCCTCCACTTT. Residues: CASRQPNSPLHF.

The genes are TRBV6-1 and TRBJ1-2; no reliable D call. Between the trimmed V and J ends, which lost 1 base and 5 bases, there was a span of 8 bases. CDR3 size: 13 residues. In germline, CDR1 is MNHNS, CDR2 SASEGT. CDR3 sequence reads: CASSEGTEYGYTF. CDR3 coding DNA: TGTGCCAGCAGTGAAGGAACGGAGTATGGCTACACCTTC.

This clonotype was seen a handful of times. The chain links TRBV7-6 to TRBJ2-7, with 7 bases lining up with TRBD1. The ends lost 5 bases at V and 0 bases at J; junction bases unmatched: 4. The CDR3 contains 14 residues. Per germline, CDR1 SGHVS and CDR2 FNYEAQ. The CDR3 spells CASSPDRVSYEQYF. DNA of the CDR3: TGTGCCAGCAGCCCCGACAGGGTCTCCTACGAGCAGTACTTC.

This clonotype was seen a handful of times. CDR3 DNA sequence: TGTGCCAGCAGCTATCCGGGCCACAGGGGGACTGAAGCTTTCTTT. Its translation is CASSYPGHRGTEAFF. The V and J genes are TRBV7-9 and TRBJ1-1, with 8 bases that match TRBD1. The CDR3 runs to 15 residues. The ends lost 4 bases at V and 5 bases at J; junction bases unmatched: 9. CDR1 is SEHNR, CDR2 FQNEAQ, per germline (reference sequence).

For this clonotype: Germline is not matched at one junction end, which may reflect a read error. This rearrangement joins TRBV7-6 to TRBJ2-1, with 9 bases fitting TRBD1. CDR1 SGHVS and CDR2 FNYEAQ come from the germline V gene. The CDR3 loop spans 15 amino acids. The DNA for the CDR3 is TGTGTCAGCAGCTACGGACAGGGGATTTACAATGAGCAGTTCTTC. Its translation is CVSSYGQGIYNEQFF.

This clonotype has just a few counts. The V gene is TRBV27, the J gene TRBJ2-7, with D unresolved. The V end was cut by 6 bases, the J end by 6 bases, with 12 bases between. Germline-derived CDR1 and CDR2 are MNHEY and SMNVEV (reference sequence). This CDR3 contains 12 residues. This CDR3 reads CASRPLVGEQYF. The CDR3 DNA sequence: TGTGCCAGCAGACCTCTAGTTGGCGAGCAGTACTTC.

The CDR3 DNA follows: TGTGCCAGCAGTTATAGTACCGGGACACTCTCCTACGAGCAGTACGTC. It encodes CASSYSTGTLSYEQYV. This chain joins TRBV6-5 and TRBJ2-7, with D possibly matching TRBD1 (6 bases). Trimming cost V 3 bases and J 0 bases, with 15 bases left between them. The CDR3 is made up of 16 amino acids. The V gene's germline CDR1 is MNHEY and CDR2 SVGAGI.